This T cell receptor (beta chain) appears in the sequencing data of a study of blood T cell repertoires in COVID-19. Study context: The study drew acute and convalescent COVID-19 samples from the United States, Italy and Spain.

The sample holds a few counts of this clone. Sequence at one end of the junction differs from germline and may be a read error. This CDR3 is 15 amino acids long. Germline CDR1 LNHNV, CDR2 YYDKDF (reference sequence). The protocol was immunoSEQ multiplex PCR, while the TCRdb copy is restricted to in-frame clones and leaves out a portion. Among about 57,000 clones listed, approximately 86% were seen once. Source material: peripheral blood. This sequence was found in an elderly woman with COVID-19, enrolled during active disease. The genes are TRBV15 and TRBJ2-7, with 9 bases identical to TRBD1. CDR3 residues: CATSYAGQGSNEQYF. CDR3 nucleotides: TGTGCCACCAGCTATGCGGGACAGGGCTCCAACGAGCAGTACTTC.